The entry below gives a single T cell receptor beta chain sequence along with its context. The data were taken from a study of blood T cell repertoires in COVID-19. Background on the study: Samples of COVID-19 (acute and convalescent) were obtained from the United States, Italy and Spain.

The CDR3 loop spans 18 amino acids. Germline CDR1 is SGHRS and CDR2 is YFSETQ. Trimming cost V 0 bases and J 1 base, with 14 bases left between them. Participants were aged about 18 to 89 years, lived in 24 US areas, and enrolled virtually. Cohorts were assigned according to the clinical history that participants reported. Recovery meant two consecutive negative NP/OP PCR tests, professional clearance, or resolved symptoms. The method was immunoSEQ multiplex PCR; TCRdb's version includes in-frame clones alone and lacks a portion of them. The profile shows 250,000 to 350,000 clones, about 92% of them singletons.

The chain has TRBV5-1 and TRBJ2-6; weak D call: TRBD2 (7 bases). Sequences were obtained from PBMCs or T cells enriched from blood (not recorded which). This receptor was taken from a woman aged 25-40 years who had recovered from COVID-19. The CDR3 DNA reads TGCGCCAGCAGCTTGGGAGGGGGGGCGCTTTCTGGGGCCAACGTCCTGACTTTC. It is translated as CASSLGGGALSGANVLTF.